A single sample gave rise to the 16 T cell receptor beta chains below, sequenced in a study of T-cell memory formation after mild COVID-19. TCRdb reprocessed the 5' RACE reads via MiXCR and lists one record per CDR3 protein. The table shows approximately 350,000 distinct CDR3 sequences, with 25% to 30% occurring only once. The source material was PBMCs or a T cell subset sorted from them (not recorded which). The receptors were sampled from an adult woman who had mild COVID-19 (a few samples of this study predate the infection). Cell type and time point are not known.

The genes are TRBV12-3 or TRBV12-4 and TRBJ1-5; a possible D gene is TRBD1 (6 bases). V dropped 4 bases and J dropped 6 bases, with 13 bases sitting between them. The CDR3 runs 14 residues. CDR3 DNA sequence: TGTGCCAGCAGTTCGGAGGACAGCGGTCAGCCCCAGCATTTT. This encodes CASSSEDSGQPQHF.

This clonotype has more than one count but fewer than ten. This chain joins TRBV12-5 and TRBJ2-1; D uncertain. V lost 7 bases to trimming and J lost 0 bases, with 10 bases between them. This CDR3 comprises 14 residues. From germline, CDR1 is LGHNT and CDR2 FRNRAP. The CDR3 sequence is CASEERSSYNEQFF. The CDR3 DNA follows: TGTGCTAGTGAGGAACGCAGCTCCTACAATGAGCAGTTCTTC.

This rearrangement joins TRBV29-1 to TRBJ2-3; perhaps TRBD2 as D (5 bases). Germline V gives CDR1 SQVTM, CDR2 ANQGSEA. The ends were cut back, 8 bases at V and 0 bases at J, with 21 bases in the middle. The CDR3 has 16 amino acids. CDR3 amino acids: CSTREGSVTSTDTQYF. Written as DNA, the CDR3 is TGCAGCACCCGAGAGGGTAGCGTAACTAGCACAGATACGCAGTATTTT.

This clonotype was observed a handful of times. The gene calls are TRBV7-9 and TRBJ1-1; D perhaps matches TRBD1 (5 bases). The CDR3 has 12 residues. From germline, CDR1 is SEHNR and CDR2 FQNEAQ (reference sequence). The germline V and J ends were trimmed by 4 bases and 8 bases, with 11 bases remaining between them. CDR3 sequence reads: CASSSRGEEAFF. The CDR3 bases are TGTGCCAGCAGCTCTCGGGGGGAAGAAGCTTTCTTT. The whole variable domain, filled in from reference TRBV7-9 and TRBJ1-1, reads DTGVSQNPRHKITKRGQNVTFRCDPISEHNRLYWYRQTLGQGPEFLTYFQNEAQLEKSRLLSDRFSAERPKGSFSTLEIQRTEQGDSAMYLCASSSRGEEAFFGQGTRLTVV.

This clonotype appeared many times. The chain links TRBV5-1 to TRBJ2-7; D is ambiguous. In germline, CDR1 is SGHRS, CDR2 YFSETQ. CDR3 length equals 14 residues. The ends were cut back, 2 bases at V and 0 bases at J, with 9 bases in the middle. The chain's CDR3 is CASSFGQSSYEQYF. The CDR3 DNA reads TGCGCCAGCAGCTTTGGGCAGAGCTCCTACGAGCAGTACTTC.

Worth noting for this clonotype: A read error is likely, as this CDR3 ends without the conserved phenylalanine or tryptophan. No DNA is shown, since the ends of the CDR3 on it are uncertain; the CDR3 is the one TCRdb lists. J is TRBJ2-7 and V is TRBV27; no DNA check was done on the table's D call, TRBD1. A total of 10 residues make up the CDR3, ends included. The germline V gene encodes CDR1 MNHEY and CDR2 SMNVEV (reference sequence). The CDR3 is CASSLSQGSI.

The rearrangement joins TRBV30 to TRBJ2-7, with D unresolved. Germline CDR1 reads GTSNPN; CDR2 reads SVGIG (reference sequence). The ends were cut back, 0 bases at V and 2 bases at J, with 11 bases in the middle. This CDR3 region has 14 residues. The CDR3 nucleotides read TGTGCCTGGAGTGTAAGGTTGCGCACCTACGAGCAGTACTTC. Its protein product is CAWSVRLRTYEQYF.

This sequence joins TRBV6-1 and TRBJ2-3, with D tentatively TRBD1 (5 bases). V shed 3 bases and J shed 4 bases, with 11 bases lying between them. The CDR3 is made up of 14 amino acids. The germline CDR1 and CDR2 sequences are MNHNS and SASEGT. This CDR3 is CASSEIRDPDTQYF. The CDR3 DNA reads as TGTGCCAGCAGTGAGATCAGGGATCCAGATACGCAGTATTTT.

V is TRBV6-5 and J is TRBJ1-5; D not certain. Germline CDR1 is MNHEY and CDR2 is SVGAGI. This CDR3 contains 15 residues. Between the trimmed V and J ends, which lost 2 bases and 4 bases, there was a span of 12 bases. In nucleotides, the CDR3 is TGTGCCAGCAGTTACAGGGTTGGGAGTAATCAGCCCCAGCATTTT. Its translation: CASSYRVGSNQPQHF.

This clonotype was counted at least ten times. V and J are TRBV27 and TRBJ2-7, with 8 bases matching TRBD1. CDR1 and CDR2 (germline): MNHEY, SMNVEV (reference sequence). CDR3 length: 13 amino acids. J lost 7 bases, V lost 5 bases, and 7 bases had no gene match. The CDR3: CASSDAGGREQYF. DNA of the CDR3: TGTGCCAGCAGTGATGCAGGGGGCCGAGAGCAGTACTTC.

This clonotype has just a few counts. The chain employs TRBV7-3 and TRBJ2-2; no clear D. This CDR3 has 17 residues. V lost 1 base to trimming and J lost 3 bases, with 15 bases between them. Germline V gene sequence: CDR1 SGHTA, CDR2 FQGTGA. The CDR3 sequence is CASSLSGLKSYTGELFF. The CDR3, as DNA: TGTGCCAGCAGCTTAAGTGGTCTGAAGTCGTACACCGGGGAGCTGTTTTTT.

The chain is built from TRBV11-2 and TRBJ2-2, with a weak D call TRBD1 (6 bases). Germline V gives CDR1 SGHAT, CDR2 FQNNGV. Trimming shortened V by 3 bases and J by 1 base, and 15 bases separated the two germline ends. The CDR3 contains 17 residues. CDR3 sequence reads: CASSFAAGTQNTGELFF. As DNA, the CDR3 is TGTGCCAGCAGCTTCGCCGCCGGGACACAGAACACCGGGGAGCTGTTTTTT.

This chain's CDR3 is CASSQGGMPTDTQYF. In nucleotides, the CDR3 is TGTGCCAGCAGCCAAGGGGGGATGCCCACAGATACGCAGTATTTT. V and J are TRBV4-2 and TRBJ2-3; possibly TRBD1 or TRBD2 for D (5 bases each). The CDR3 contains 15 residues. V was shortened by 1 base and J by 2 bases, with 10 bases between the two germline ends. The germline V gene has CDR1 LGHNA and CDR2 YNFKEQ.

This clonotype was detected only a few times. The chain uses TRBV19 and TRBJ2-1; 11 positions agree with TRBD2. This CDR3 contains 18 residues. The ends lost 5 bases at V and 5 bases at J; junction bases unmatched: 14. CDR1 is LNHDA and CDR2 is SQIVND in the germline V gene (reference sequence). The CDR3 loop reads CASSPRRVAGGPHNEQFF. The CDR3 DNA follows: TGTGCCAGTAGTCCCCGCAGGGTAGCGGGAGGGCCCCACAATGAGCAGTTCTTC.

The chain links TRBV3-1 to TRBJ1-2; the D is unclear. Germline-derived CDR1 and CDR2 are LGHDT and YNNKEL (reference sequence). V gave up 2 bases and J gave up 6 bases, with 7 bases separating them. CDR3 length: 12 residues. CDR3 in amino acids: CASSQRGHGYTF. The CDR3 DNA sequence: TGTGCCAGCAGCCAACGAGGGCATGGCTACACCTTC.

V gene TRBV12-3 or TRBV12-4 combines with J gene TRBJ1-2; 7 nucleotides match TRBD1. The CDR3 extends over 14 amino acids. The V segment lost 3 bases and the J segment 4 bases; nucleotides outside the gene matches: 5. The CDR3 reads CASSFQGEGYGYTF. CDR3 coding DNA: TGTGCCAGCAGTTTTCAGGGGGAGGGCTATGGCTACACCTTC.